Sequencing of this TCR beta chain was carried out in a study of metastatic and nonmetastatic thyroid tumors. Study findings and constraints: For both blood and tumor, malignant thyroid tumors reportedly showed significantly higher TCR beta diversity than benign nodules did.

The entire patient cohort was treatment-naive prior to thyroid surgery. This clone was recorded at least ten times. Its antigen remains unknown. The V gene's germline CDR1 is SGHVS and CDR2 FQNEAQ. This CDR3 has 14 amino acids. V shed 2 bases and J shed 2 bases, with 10 bases lying between them. Under the authors' procedure: Clinicopathological groups differed in CDR3, with these differences serving to build a distant-metastasis classifier for papillary thyroid cancer. With MiXCR, TCRdb reprocessed the PCR reads. The V and J calls here are based on TCRdb, not the publication. Seen here are 15,000 to 20,000 clones, approximately 30% observed once, and the top ten hold roughly 16%.

The clonotype was recovered from a female donor with papillary thyroid cancer or a benign thyroid nodule (not recorded which). Some clones in this sample may be carry-over from other donors' samples. The chain couples TRBV7-8 to TRBJ2-7, with no clear D. Sequencing was done on a sample of tumor tissue. CDR3 region: CASSLTGAAYEQYF. The CDR3 DNA is TGTGCCAGCAGCTTAACCGGCGCGGCCTACGAGCAGTACTTC.